Listed here is a single TCR beta chain. Its antigen is unidentified. This specimen belongs to a study of cytomegalovirus exposure and HLA in healthy donors. Separate from the approximately 720-subject first cohort was the approximately 130-subject validation cohort, to which the donors belonged. The CDR3 runs 15 residues. Germline CDR1 and CDR2: MNHEY and SMNVEV (reference sequence). With V trimmed by 8 bases and J by 2 bases, 8 bases remained unmatched. General observations from the study: Cytomegalovirus association was listed for about 170 TCR beta chains.

Libraries were prepared by immunoSEQ multiplex PCR; TCRdb keeps only in-frame clonotypes and omits some of them. The table records 150,000 to 200,000 clones, about four fifths of them present only once. The origin of this receptor is a man aged 25 to 40 in good health and CMV-seropositive. Sequencing input: PBMCs. The rearrangement uses TRBV27 and TRBJ2-1, with 8 bases matching TRBD2. The CDR3 region has the DNA TGTGCCAGCGGACTTAGCGGGGTGCCCTACAATGAGCAGTTCTTC. Amino acids: CASGLSGVPYNEQFF.